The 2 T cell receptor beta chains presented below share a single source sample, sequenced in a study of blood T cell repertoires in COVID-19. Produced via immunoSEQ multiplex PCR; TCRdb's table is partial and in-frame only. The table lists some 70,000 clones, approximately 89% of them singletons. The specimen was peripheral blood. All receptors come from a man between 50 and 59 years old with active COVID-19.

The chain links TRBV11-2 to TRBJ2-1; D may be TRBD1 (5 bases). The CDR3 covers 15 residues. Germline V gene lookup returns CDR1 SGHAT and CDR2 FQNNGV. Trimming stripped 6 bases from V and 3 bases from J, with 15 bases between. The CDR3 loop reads CASRSAADSYNEQFF. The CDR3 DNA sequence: TGTGCCAGCAGATCCGCGGCAGACAGCTACAATGAGCAGTTCTTC. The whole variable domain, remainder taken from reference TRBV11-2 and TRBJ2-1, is EAGVAQSPRYKIIEKRQSVAFWCNPISGHATLYWYQQILGQGPKLLIQFQNNGVVDDSQLPKDRFSAERLKGVDSTLKIQPAKLEDSAVYLCASRSAADSYNEQFFGPGTRLTVL.

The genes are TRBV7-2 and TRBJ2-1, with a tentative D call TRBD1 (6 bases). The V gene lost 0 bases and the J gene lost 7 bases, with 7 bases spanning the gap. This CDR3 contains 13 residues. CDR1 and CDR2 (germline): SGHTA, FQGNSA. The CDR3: CASSLAQGNEQFF. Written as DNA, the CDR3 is TGTGCCAGCAGCTTAGCCCAGGGGAATGAGCAGTTCTTC. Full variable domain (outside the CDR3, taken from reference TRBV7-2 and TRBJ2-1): GAGVSQSPSNKVTEKGKDVELRCDPISGHTALYWYRQSLGQGLEFLIYFQGNSAPDKSGLPSDRFSAERTGGSVSTLTIQRTQQEDSAVYLCASSLAQGNEQFFGPGTRLTVL.